The 8 T cell receptor beta chains presented below share a single source sample, sequenced in a study of beta chain features in type 1 diabetes. Investigators reverse transcribed all isolated RNA, so they sequenced expressed TCRB transcripts. Repertoires were generated with immunoSEQ multiplex PCR, while TCRdb's copy carries only in-frame clones and drops some. The data contain 850,000 to 900,000 clones, 15% to 20% of them singletons. Sequenced: naive CD4+ T cells from blood. Source of these receptors: a woman younger than 35 in good health.

This clone was found a few times. The chain links TRBV29-1 to TRBJ1-1; 7 bases match TRBD1. J lost 9 bases, V lost 4 bases, and 14 bases had no gene match. This CDR3 is 14 amino acids long. CDR1 is SQVTM and CDR2 is ANQGSEA in the germline V gene. The CDR3 sequence: CSVVVQRQGSQAFF. In DNA form, the CDR3 reads TGCAGCGTTGTTGTACAAAGACAGGGATCTCAAGCTTTCTTT.

This clone was observed a handful of times. The chain couples TRBV7-9 to TRBJ2-1; D not resolved. Trimming left V 2 bases short and J 7 bases short, with 9 bases between. In germline, CDR1 is SEHNR, CDR2 FQNEAQ (reference sequence). This CDR3 spans 13 amino acids. The CDR3 here is CASSLFGMNEQFF. CDR3 nucleotides: TGTGCCAGCAGCTTATTTGGGATGAATGAGCAGTTCTTC.

The genes are TRBV18 and TRBJ1-1; no clear D. Trimming stripped 0 bases from V and 1 base from J, with 6 bases between. CDR1 and CDR2 from the germline V gene are KGHSH and LQKENI. The CDR3 is 14 residues long. Written as DNA, the CDR3 is TGTGCCAGCTCACCACCGGTCGGGAACACTGAAGCTTTCTTT. This encodes CASSPPVGNTEAFF.

This chain links TRBV7-8 with TRBJ1-3; the match to TRBD1 covers 10 bases. CDR1 is SGHVS, CDR2 FQNEAQ, per germline. The CDR3 is 16 amino acids. Trimming removed 2 bases from V and 3 bases from J; junction bases left unmatched: 4. CDR3 protein: CASSLFGDRGGNTIYF. The CDR3 coding sequence is TGTGCCAGCAGCTTATTTGGGGACAGGGGTGGAAACACCATATATTTT.

This clone appeared a few times. This sequence joins TRBV7-2 and TRBJ2-1; D is possibly TRBD1 (6 bases). This CDR3 has 15 residues. V was shortened by 0 bases and J by 6 bases, with 12 bases between the two germline ends. CDR1 and CDR2 (germline): SGHTA, FQGNSA. Written as DNA, the CDR3 is TGTGCCAGCAGCTTAGCTGGACAGAGCAGCAATGAGCAGTTCTTC. Its protein is CASSLAGQSSNEQFF. Complete variable domain (other parts from reference TRBV7-2 and TRBJ2-1): GAGVSQSPSNKVTEKGKDVELRCDPISGHTALYWYRQSLGQGLEFLIYFQGNSAPDKSGLPSDRFSAERTGGSVSTLTIQRTQQEDSAVYLCASSLAGQSSNEQFFGPGTRLTVL.

The chain couples TRBV28 to TRBJ1-5; D not resolved. Germline V gene lookup returns CDR1 MDHEN and CDR2 SYDVKM. V shed 3 bases and J shed 7 bases, with 10 bases lying between them. The CDR3 is 13 residues long. CDR3 amino acids: CASSFGAGQPQHF. The DNA of the CDR3 is TGTGCCAGCAGTTTTGGCGCCGGCCAGCCCCAGCATTTT.

The chain couples TRBV7-9 to TRBJ2-2; possibly TRBD1 or TRBD2 for D (6 bases each). V lost 4 bases and J 6 bases, leaving 18 bases between the germline ends. This CDR3 is 16 amino acids long. Germline values: CDR1 SEHNR, CDR2 FQNEAQ (reference sequence). CDR3 in DNA: TGTGCCAGCAGCTCCAGGGGCGGGACATCCGCCGGGGAGCTGTTTTTT. It translates to CASSSRGGTSAGELFF.

The gene calls are TRBV7-9 and TRBJ2-4, with D perhaps matching TRBD2 (6 bases). Deletions cut 8 bases from V and 1 base from J, with 12 bases between. Germline V CDR1 and CDR2: SEHNR, FQNEAQ (reference sequence). CDR3 size: 14 residues. The CDR3 DNA sequence: TGTGCCAGCGGAGAGGGGAGGGCCAAAAACATTCAGTACTTC. Its protein is CASGEGRAKNIQYF.